A selection of T cell receptor beta chains follows, all from one sample in a study of blood T cell repertoires in COVID-19. Libraries were prepared by immunoSEQ multiplex PCR; TCRdb keeps only in-frame clonotypes and omits some of them. The sample has roughly 220,000 clones, more than 85% seen once. The sequenced sample was peripheral blood. Receptor source: a woman between 45 and 65 years old with COVID-19, enrolled during active disease. Both conserved end residues are part of each CDR3. Each record gives: CDR3 length, clone size, D gene, J gene, V gene, CDR3 DNA, CDR3 protein. The D gene is left open where the match is weak. The size of a clone is reported for some rows only, either as once, few or many, or as a class for expanded clones.

16,.,TRBD2,TRBJ2-3,TRBV7-2,TGTGCCAGCAGCTTAGCGGCGGGGGACCTCACAGATACGCAGTATTTT,CASSLAAGDLTDTQYF
15,.,TRBD2,TRBJ2-5,TRBV13,TGTGCCAGCAGCGACGCCAGGACTAGCAGGGAGACCCAGTACTTC,CASSDARTSRETQYF
17,.,.,TRBJ1-1,TRBV6-4,TGTGCCAGCAGTGACTTGCCTTTTCGAGGGGGAGAGACTGAAGCTTTCTTT,CASSDLPFRGGETEAFF
17,.,.,TRBJ2-3,TRBV21-1,TGTGCCAGCCTGCTCCCCTTTCGACAGAGCCCTACAGATACGCAGTATTTT,CASLLPFRQSPTDTQYF
16,.,TRBD2,TRBJ2-6,TRBV9,TGTGCCAGCAGCGTAACCGGGAGGGTTGGGGCCAACGTCCTGACTTTC,CASSVTGRVGANVLTF
16,once,.,TRBJ2-2,TRBV5-4,TGTGCCAGCAGCCCCCCGACTAGTCCGGACACCGGGGAGCTGTTTTTT,CASSPPTSPDTGELFF
16,.,.,TRBJ1-5,TRBV6-6,TGTGCCAGCAGTTACGGCCAGGGCAGTAGCAATCAGCCCCAGCATTTT,CASSYGQGSSNQPQHF
19,.,TRBD2,TRBJ2-6,TRBV7-2,TGTGCCAGCAGCTTCCCCGGGACTAGGTTTCTCCAGGGGGCCAACGTCCTGACTTTC,CASSFPGTRFLQGANVLTF
16,.,.,TRBJ2-3,TRBV4-3,TGCGCCAGCAGCCAACCGACTAGTAAGGGCACAGATACGCAGTATTTT,CASSQPTSKGTDTQYF
17,once,TRBD2,TRBJ2-1,TRBV7-2,TGTGCCAGCAGCAGAAGACTAGCGGGGGTGACCTACAATGAGCAGTTCTTC,CASSRRLAGVTYNEQFF
16,.,TRBD2,TRBJ2-3,TRBV27,TGTGCCAGCAGTCCCCTGGGTAGCGGGGGCACAGATACGCAGTATTTT,CASSPLGSGGTDTQYF
14,few,.,TRBJ1-1,TRBV5-4,TGTGCCAGCAGCTTGGGGGCAGGCAACACTGAAGCTTTCTTT,CASSLGAGNTEAFF